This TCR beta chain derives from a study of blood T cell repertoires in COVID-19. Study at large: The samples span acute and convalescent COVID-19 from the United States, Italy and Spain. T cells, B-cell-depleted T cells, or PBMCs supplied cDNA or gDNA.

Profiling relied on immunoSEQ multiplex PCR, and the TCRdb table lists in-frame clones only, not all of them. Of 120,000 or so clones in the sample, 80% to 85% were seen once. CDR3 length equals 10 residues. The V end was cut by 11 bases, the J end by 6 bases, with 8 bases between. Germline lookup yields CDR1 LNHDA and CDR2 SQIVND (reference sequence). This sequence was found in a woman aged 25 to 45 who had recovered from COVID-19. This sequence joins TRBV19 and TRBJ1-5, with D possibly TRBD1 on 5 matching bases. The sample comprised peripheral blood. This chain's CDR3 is CAVGGQPQHF. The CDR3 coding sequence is TGTGCCGTGGGGGGTCAGCCCCAGCATTTT.